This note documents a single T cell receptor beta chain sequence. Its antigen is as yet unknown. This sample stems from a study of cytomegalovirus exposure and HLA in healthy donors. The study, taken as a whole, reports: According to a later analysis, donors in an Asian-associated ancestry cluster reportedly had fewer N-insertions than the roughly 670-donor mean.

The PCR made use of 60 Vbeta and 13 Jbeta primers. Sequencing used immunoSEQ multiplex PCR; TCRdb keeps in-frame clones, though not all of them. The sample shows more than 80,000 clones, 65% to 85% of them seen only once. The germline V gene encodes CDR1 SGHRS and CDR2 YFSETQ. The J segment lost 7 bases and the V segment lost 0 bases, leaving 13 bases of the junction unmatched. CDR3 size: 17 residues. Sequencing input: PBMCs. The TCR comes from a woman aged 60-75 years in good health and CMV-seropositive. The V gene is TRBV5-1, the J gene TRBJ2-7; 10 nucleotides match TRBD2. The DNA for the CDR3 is TGCGCCAGCAGCTTGGCCGGTACGCTAGCGGGAGTGGGAGAGCAGTACTTC. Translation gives CASSLAGTLAGVGEQYF.